Listed here are 12 T cell receptor beta chains from one sample, sequenced in a study of Ad26.COV2.S vaccination and SARS-CoV-2 variants. Regarding treatment: about 20 received Ad26.COV2.S at low or high dose, single or two shots; a few received placebo; per-sample allocation not given. Day 63 following the first vaccine or placebo injection was when the samples were taken. Sequencing was performed with immunoSEQ multiplex PCR; in TCRdb, only in-frame clones are kept and a portion is missing. The sample holds a few hundred thousand clones, 92% seen once. This specimen was peripheral blood, taken in a trial of Ad26.COV2.S vaccine versus placebo. Every receptor here comes from a person between 18 and 59 years old who received the Ad26.COV2.S COVID-19 vaccine or a placebo.

The rearrangement uses TRBV7-9 and TRBJ2-5, with 7 bases aligning to TRBD2. The CDR3 sequence is 16 residues long. V was clipped by 2 bases and J by 2 bases; unmatched bases: 8. Germline V lookup: CDR1 SEHNR, CDR2 FQNEAQ (reference sequence). The CDR3 is CASSLLGGGKQETQYF. The DNA for the CDR3 is TGTGCCAGCAGCTTACTTGGCGGGGGAAAACAAGAGACCCAGTACTTC.

The DNA for the CDR3 is TGTGCCAGCAGTGAATTGGGGGGTCCCTACGAGCAGTACTTC. This codes for CASSELGGPYEQYF. This chain connects TRBV25-1 to TRBJ2-7, with a weak D call TRBD2 (6 bases). The germline gives CDR1 MGHDK, CDR2 SYGVNS. Deletions cut 1 base from V and 2 bases from J, with 9 bases between. This CDR3 spans 14 amino acids.

This clone was counted a few times. The chain employs TRBV5-1 and TRBJ1-6, with D unclear. V was clipped by 1 base and J by 0 bases, with 14 bases between them. The V gene's germline CDR1 is SGHRS and CDR2 YFSETQ. The CDR3 extends over 18 amino acids. CDR3 sequence reads: CASSLSSVKSSYNSPLHF. CDR3 nucleotides: TGCGCCAGCAGCTTGTCCAGTGTAAAGAGCTCCTATAATTCACCCCTCCACTTT. Variable domain in full (rest from reference TRBV5-1 and TRBJ1-6): KAGVTQTPRYLIKTRGQQVTLSCSPISGHRSVSWYQQTPGQGLQFLFEYFSETQRNKGNFPGRFSGRQFSNSRSEMNVSTLELGDSALYLCASSLSSVKSSYNSPLHFGNGTRLTVT.

The rearrangement uses TRBV19 and TRBJ1-2, with 12 bases aligning to TRBD1. Germline CDR1 and CDR2: LNHDA and SQIVND (reference sequence). The J segment lost 7 bases and the V segment lost 7 bases, leaving 10 bases of the junction unmatched. The CDR3 is 15 amino acids. As DNA, the CDR3 is TGTGCCAGTAACGGGCTTGGGACAGGGGGCCTTGGCTACACCTTC. This sequence encodes CASNGLGTGGLGYTF. Full variable domain (rest looked up from reference TRBV19 and TRBJ1-2): DGGITQSPKYLFRKEGQNVTLSCEQNLNHDAMYWYRQDPGQGLRLIYYSQIVNDFQKGDIAEGYSVSREKKESFPLTVTSAQKNPTAFYLCASNGLGTGGLGYTFGSGTRLTVV.

The V and J genes are TRBV20-1 and TRBJ2-3; D unresolved. V lost 7 bases, J lost 5 bases, and 10 bases lay in between. Germline assignment: CDR1 DFQATT and CDR2 SNEGSKA (reference sequence). This CDR3 has 11 residues. For the CDR3, the DNA is TGCAGTGTTGCTACAGAAGATACGCAGTATTTT. The encoded protein is CSVATEDTQYF.

This rearrangement joins TRBV10-2 to TRBJ2-1; 14 bases map to TRBD2. Trimming at V came to 4 bases and at J to 9 bases, leaving 5 bases not matched to a gene. Germline V gives CDR1 WSHSY, CDR2 SAAADI. The CDR3 spans 15 residues. CDR3 region: CASSAGTSGGREQFF. The DNA of the CDR3 is TGCGCCAGCAGTGCCGGGACTAGCGGGGGCCGTGAGCAGTTCTTC.

The chain couples TRBV7-9 to TRBJ2-5, with D possibly TRBD1 on 6 matching bases. Per the germline V gene, CDR1 is SEHNR and CDR2 is FQNEAQ (reference sequence). The CDR3 is made up of 15 amino acids. V was cut by 5 bases and J by 5 bases, with 18 bases left in between. The CDR3 loop reads CASSTPAKGVETQYF. CDR3 sequence (DNA): TGTGCCAGCAGCACCCCCGCTAAGGGGGTCGAGACCCAGTACTTC.

The rearrangement uses TRBV7-2 and TRBJ2-1; a weak D match, TRBD2 (5 bases). The CDR3 spans 15 residues. Germline V CDR1 and CDR2: SGHTA, FQGNSA. V was clipped by 5 bases and J by 4 bases, with 15 bases between them. The CDR3 region has the DNA TGTGCCAGCAGCCCAAGGGCGGACTTGTACAATGAGCAGTTCTTC. Translation gives CASSPRADLYNEQFF.

This chain's CDR3 is CSAEVRGSYGYTF. CDR3 coding DNA: TGCAGCGCCGAAGTTAGGGGGTCTTATGGCTACACCTTC. This chain joins TRBV29-1 and TRBJ1-2; tentative D call: TRBD1 (6 bases). V lost 7 bases and J 5 bases, leaving 17 bases between the germline ends. The CDR3 is made up of 13 amino acids. Germline lookup yields CDR1 SQVTM and CDR2 ANQGSEA.

This clone was seen only once. V is TRBV27 and J is TRBJ1-5; maybe TRBD1 (6 bases). Per the germline V gene, CDR1 is MNHEY and CDR2 is SMNVEV (reference sequence). The CDR3 runs to 14 residues. V lost 2 bases and J lost 5, with 10 bases in between. CDR3 in DNA: TGTGCCAGCAGTTTACAGGGGAGCCATCAGCCCCAGCATTTT. Translating it yields CASSLQGSHQPQHF.

The CDR3 region is CASSLGTGQSYEQYF. In DNA, the CDR3 is TGTGCCAGCAGCCTAGGTACGGGACAGTCCTACGAGCAGTACTTC. This chain connects TRBV6-5 to TRBJ2-7; 7 bases are shared with TRBD1. The CDR3 is 15 amino acids. Germline V gene data show CDR1 as MNHEY and CDR2 as SVGAGI. V lost 6 bases, J lost 1 base, and 9 bases stayed unmatched.

Concerning this clone itself: Other DNA sequences of this sample code for an identical CDR3. The rearrangement links TRBV5-1 to TRBJ2-5; maybe TRBD1 (6 bases). The length of the CDR3 is 15 residues. Per germline, CDR1 SGHRS and CDR2 YFSETQ. Trimming took 0 bases from V and 1 from J, leaving 10 bases between them. The CDR3, as DNA: TGCGCCAGCAGCTTGGTCGGACAGATCCAAGAGACCCAGTACTTC. This sequence encodes CASSLVGQIQETQYF. Based on the CDR3 plus reference TRBV5-1 and TRBJ2-5, the full variable domain is KAGVTQTPRYLIKTRGQQVTLSCSPISGHRSVSWYQQTPGQGLQFLFEYFSETQRNKGNFPGRFSGRQFSNSRSEMNVSTLELGDSALYLCASSLVGQIQETQYFGPGTRLLVL.